This entry lists 8 T cell receptor beta chains sequenced from one sample in a study of T-cell reconstitution after alpha-beta-depleted transplantation in children. Preparing the TCRbeta library involved the use of unique molecular identifiers. TCRdb re-called the PCR reads with MiXCR, one entry per CDR3 protein. Among approximately 190,000 distinct CDR3 sequences listed, approximately 8.4% were seen once. Sequenced here: PBMCs, mostly from graft donor cells, sampled 360 days after TCRalphabeta/CD19-depleted stem cell transplant. These receptors were collected from a male patient aged 2-15 years who had a stem cell transplant for acute myeloid leukemia, so the T cells may come from the graft donor.

The CDR3 DNA sequence: TGTGCCAGCTCACCACAAGAGGCCAGGGTAACCGATACGCAGTATTTT. Protein product: CASSPQEARVTDTQYF. The V call is TRBV18, the J call TRBJ2-3; D is perhaps TRBD1 (5 bases). CDR1 is KGHSH, CDR2 LQKENI, per germline. V was trimmed by 1 base and J by 6 bases, leaving 17 bases between them. The CDR3 covers 16 residues.

This clonotype has a count of ten or more. V gene TRBV12-3 or TRBV12-4 combines with J gene TRBJ2-2, with TRBD1 identical over 11 bases. The length of the CDR3 is 15 residues. V dropped 6 bases and J dropped 7; count of bases not matched to a gene: 7. The CDR3 region has the DNA TGTGCCAGCAGCCGGGACAGGGGGGTCAACGGGGAGCTGTTTTTT. It codes for CASSRDRGVNGELFF.

This clonotype was counted ten times or more. The gene calls are TRBV20-1 and TRBJ1-2; D is unclear. Germline loops: CDR1 DFQATT, CDR2 SNEGSKA (reference sequence). The CDR3 totals 12 residues. V was clipped by 6 bases and J by 1 base, with 9 bases between them. The CDR3 DNA reads as TGCAGTGCATCATTAAGTAACTATGGCTACACCTTC. This encodes CSASLSNYGYTF.

The chain links TRBV4-2 to TRBJ2-5; tentatively, D is TRBD2 (6 bases). Between the trimmed V and J ends, which lost 1 base and 2 bases, there was a span of 8 bases. The CDR3 runs to 14 residues. Germline loops: CDR1 LGHNA, CDR2 YNFKEQ. Here the CDR3 reads CASSQGSGQETQYF. The DNA for the CDR3 is TGTGCCAGCAGCCAAGGTAGCGGACAAGAGACCCAGTACTTC.

The chain employs TRBV5-6 and TRBJ1-1, with 10 bases fitting TRBD1. Germline CDR1 and CDR2: SGHDT and YYEEEE. The ends lost 6 bases at V and 2 bases at J; junction bases unmatched: 1. CDR3 length: 13 amino acids. CDR3 bases: TGTGCCAGCAAGACAGGGGGCAACACTGAAGCTTTCTTT. Translated: CASKTGGNTEAFF.

The V and J genes are TRBV18 and TRBJ2-1, with 7 nucleotides matching TRBD1. The germline V gene encodes CDR1 KGHSH and CDR2 LQKENI. The CDR3 runs to 14 residues. V was pared by 5 bases and J by 9 bases, with 10 bases of the junction left unmatched. CDR3 amino acids: CASSSLDRDGEQFF. The CDR3 bases are TGTGCCAGCTCATCTCTTGACAGGGACGGTGAGCAGTTCTTC.

This clonotype has at least ten counts. Here the CDR3 DNA reads TGCAGTGCTAGAGAAGGTTGGGAAAAACTGTTTTTT. Translating it yields CSAREGWEKLFF. The V and J genes are TRBV20-1 and TRBJ1-4, with D unresolved. The CDR3 has 12 residues. Trimming took 0 bases from V and 8 from J, leaving 7 bases between them. From germline, CDR1 is DFQATT and CDR2 SNEGSKA (reference sequence).

The genes are TRBV12-3 or TRBV12-4 and TRBJ1-2; TRBD1 matches 8 bases. This CDR3 is built from 14 residues. With 6 bases clipped from V and 8 bases from J, the junction kept 11 bases outside the gene matches. This chain's CDR3 is CASSLTDRGRGYTF. Here the CDR3 DNA reads TGTGCCAGCAGCCTAACCGACAGGGGAAGGGGCTACACCTTC.